The clone carrying this T cell receptor beta chain was seen at least ten times. Its antigen is as yet unknown. This sample stems from a study of T cells in Graves' hyperthyroidism and ophthalmopathy. General study findings and limits: Separating ophthalmopathy from stable hyperthyroidism was achieved by a 13 V-J model.

Germline-derived CDR1 and CDR2 are MNHEY and SMNVEV (reference sequence). The ends were cut back, 5 bases at V and 8 bases at J, with 10 bases in the middle. CDR3 length equals 12 residues. Criteria for exclusion of patients were uncontrolled infection, other autoimmune disease, pregnancy or lactation. Over 8 ml fresh peripheral blood yielded the PBMCs. Amplification targeted TCR beta CDR3 regions from RNA transcripts. Primed by the HTBI set, a first-round RT-PCR was run on the TCR CDR3. TCRdb used MiXCR to reprocess the multiplex PCR reads, holding one entry per CDR3 protein. The sample lists approximately 640,000 distinct CDR3 sequences, roughly 17% seen once, with around a sixth in the top ten.

The receptor was derived from a man in his fifties with Graves' hyperthyroidism. Source material: blood. The chain combines TRBV27 with TRBJ2-1, with D perhaps matching TRBD2 (5 bases). The CDR3 sequence is CASSPPGDEQFF. The CDR3 region has the DNA TGTGCCAGCAGTCCCCCCGGGGATGAGCAGTTCTTC.